This TCR beta chain was captured in a study of blood T cell repertoires in COVID-19. Symptom resolution, clearance, or two negative PCRs marked donors in Cohort 3 as recovered. Some clones are missing from TCRdb's copy, which holds only in-frame ones; the method was immunoSEQ multiplex PCR. The table shows roughly 180,000 clones, with around 86% occurring only once. This TCR came from a woman aged 25-40 years who had recovered from COVID-19. Specimen: PBMCs or T cells enriched from blood (not recorded which).

Here the CDR3 reads CASRAYLGGSYEQYF. DNA of the CDR3: TGTGCCAGCAGGGCATACTTAGGCGGGAGCTACGAGCAGTACTTC. This rearrangement joins TRBV2 to TRBJ2-7; 7 positions match TRBD2. The CDR3 is 15 residues long. Germline trimming cut 6 bases from V and 3 bases from J; bases unmatched to any gene: 11. Germline V gene lookup returns CDR1 SNHLY and CDR2 FYNNEI.